This T cell receptor (beta chain) was obtained from a study of cytomegalovirus exposure and HLA in healthy donors. PCR was performed using 60 Vbeta and 13 Jbeta primers. Produced via immunoSEQ multiplex PCR; TCRdb's table is partial and in-frame only. Of under 130,000 clones in the sample, more than 80% were seen once. The CDR3 totals 13 residues. Germline V gene sequence: CDR1 MNHEY, CDR2 SVGAGI. The V and J ends lost 8 bases and 2 bases respectively, with 10 bases between them. This sequence was found in a man aged 18 to 30 in good health and CMV-seronegative. Sequencing used PBMCs. The chain has TRBV6-5 and TRBJ1-3, with D unclear. The CDR3 DNA reads TGTGCCAGCGCACGGGGAGCTGGAAACACCATATATTTT. Translating it yields CASARGAGNTIYF.